This TCR beta chain emerged from a study of blood T cell repertoires in COVID-19. Study-wide background: Material from acute and convalescent COVID-19 was sourced from the United States, Italy and Spain. In each case, the material was cDNA or gDNA derived from T cells, B-cell-depleted T cells, or PBMCs.

Original handling: Researchers report that nucleated cell counts were estimated from reference gene primer amplification. Here immunoSEQ multiplex PCR was the method, and the copy in TCRdb shows in-frame clones only, minus some. The DNA gave D and trimming, while V, J and clone size come from that table. The sample yields 120,000 to 150,000 clones, around 82% seen once. The sample comprised peripheral blood. This TCR was recovered from a man in his fifties or sixties with acute or convalescent COVID-19.

The CDR3 spells CVRSLEAKGGDRTYEQYF. As DNA, the CDR3 is TGTGTCAGAAGCTTAGAGGCGAAAGGGGGGGACAGGACTTACGAGCAGTACTTC. The gene calls are TRBV7-5 and TRBJ2-7; TRBD1 is taken as the D call from the table, unchecked against the DNA. TRBV7-5 is described as a pseudogene. There are 18 residues in the CDR3.